By frequency in the sample, the clone carrying this T cell receptor (beta chain) is medium-sized. Antigen: not known. These data come from a study of siplizumab effects on memory and regulatory T cells. CDR3 length: 14 amino acids. Germline V gives CDR1 SGHRS, CDR2 YFSETQ. The ends lost 5 bases at V and 6 bases at J; junction bases unmatched: 7. The repertoire was sequenced with immunoSEQ multiplex PCR; TCRdb's copy has only in-frame clones and lacks some. This sample has roughly 10,000 clones; 40% to 55% occur once, and the top ten carry 22%. Cocultured for around six days at 37°C were the mixed lymphocyte reaction cells.

This chain joins TRBV5-1 and TRBJ2-1; the match to TRBD1 covers 8 bases. The origin of this receptor is a human donor in good health; the cells came from an allogeneic mixed lymphocyte reaction. Specimen: CFSE-low (dividing) CD4+ T cells sorted from an allogeneic mixed lymphocyte reaction. CDR3: CASRKQGDRNEQFF. The CDR3 DNA follows: TGCGCCAGCAGAAAACAGGGGGACCGCAATGAGCAGTTCTTC.